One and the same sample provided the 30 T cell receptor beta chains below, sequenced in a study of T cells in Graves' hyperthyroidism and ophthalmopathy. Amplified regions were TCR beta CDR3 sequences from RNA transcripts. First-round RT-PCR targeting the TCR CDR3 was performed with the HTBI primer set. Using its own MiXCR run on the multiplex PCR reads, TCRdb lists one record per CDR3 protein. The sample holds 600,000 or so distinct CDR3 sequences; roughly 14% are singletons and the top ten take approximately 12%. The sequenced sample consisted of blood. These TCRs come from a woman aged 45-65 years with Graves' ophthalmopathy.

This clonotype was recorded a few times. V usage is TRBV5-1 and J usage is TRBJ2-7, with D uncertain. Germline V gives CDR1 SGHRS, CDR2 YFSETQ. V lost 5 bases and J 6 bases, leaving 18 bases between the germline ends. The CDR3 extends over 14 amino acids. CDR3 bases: TGCGCCAGCAGTGACCGCCCTTCTATGGCCGAGCAGTACTTC. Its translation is CASSDRPSMAEQYF. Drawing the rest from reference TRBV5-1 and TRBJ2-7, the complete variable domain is KAGVTQTPRYLIKTRGQQVTLSCSPISGHRSVSWYQQTPGQGLQFLFEYFSETQRNKGNFPGRFSGRQFSNSRSEMNVSTLELGDSALYLCASSDRPSMAEQYFGPGTRLTVT.

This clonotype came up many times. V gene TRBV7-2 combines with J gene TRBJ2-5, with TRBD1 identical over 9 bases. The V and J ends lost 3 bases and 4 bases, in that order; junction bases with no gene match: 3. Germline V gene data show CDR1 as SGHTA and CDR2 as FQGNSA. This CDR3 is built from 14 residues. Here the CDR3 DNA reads TGTGCCAGCAGCTTGGACAGGGGAGGAGAGACCCAGTACTTC. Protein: CASSLDRGGETQYF.

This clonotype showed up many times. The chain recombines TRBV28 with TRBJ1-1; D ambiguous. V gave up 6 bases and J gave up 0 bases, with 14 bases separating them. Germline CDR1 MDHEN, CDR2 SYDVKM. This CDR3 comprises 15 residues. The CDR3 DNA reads TGTGCCAGCAGCACTCCCACAGCTTTGAACACTGAAGCTTTCTTT. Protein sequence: CASSTPTALNTEAFF. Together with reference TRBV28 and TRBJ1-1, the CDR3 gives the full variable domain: DVKVTQSSRYLVKRTGEKVFLECVQDMDHENMFWYRQDPGLGLRLIYFSYDVKMKEKGDIPEGYSVSREKKERFSLILESASTNQTSMYLCASSTPTALNTEAFFGQGTRLTVV.

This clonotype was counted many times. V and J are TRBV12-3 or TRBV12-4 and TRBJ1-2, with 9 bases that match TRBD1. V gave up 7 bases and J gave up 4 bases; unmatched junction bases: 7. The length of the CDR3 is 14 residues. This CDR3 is CASNRDRDIYGYTF. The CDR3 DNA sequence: TGTGCCAGCAACCGGGACAGGGATATCTATGGCTACACCTTC.

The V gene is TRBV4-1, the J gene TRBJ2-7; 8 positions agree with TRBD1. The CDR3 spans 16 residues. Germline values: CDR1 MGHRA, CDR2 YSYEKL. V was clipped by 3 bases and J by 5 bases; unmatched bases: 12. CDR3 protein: CASSHIPGQGRNEQYF. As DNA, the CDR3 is TGCGCCAGCAGCCACATTCCCGGACAGGGTCGGAACGAGCAGTACTTC.

CDR3: CATQPGVTYNEQFF. The CDR3 DNA reads TGTGCCACTCAGCCGGGCGTTACGTACAATGAGCAGTTCTTC. The J gene is TRBJ2-1, the V gene TRBV10-3; D gene unclear. Per germline, CDR1 ENHRY and CDR2 SYGVKD. The CDR3 has 14 amino acids. Between the trimmed V and J ends, which lost 10 bases and 4 bases, there was a span of 17 bases.

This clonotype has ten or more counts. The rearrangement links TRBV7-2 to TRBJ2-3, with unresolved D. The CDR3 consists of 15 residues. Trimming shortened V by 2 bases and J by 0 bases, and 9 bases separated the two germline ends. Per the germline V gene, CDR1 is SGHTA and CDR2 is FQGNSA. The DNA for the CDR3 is TGTGCCAGCAGCTTATTAGCACAGAGCACAGATACGCAGTATTTT. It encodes CASSLLAQSTDTQYF.

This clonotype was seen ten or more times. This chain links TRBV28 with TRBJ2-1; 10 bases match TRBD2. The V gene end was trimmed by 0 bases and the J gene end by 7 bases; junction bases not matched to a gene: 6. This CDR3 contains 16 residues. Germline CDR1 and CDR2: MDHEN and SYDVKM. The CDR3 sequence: CASSLCSSGSCNEQFF. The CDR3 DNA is TGTGCCAGCAGTTTATGTTCTAGCGGGAGCTGTAATGAGCAGTTCTTC.

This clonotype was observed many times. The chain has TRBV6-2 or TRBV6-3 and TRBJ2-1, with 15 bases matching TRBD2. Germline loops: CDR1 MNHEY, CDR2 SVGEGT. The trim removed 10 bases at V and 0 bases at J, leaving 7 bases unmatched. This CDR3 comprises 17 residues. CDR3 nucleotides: TGTGCCACCTTTTGGACTAGCGGGAGGGCCTCCTACAATGAGCAGTTCTTC. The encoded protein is CATFWTSGRASYNEQFF.

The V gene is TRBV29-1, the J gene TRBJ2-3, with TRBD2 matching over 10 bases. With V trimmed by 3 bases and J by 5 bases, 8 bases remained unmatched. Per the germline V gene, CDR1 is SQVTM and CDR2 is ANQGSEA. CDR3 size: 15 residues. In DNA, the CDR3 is TGCAGCGTTGATCGCCTAGCGGGAGTAAAAGATACGCAGTATTTT. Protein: CSVDRLAGVKDTQYF.

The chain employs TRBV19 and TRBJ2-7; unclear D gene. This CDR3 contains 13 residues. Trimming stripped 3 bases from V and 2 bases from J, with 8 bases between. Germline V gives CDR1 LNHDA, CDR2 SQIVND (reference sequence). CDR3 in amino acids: CASSMRPTYEQYF. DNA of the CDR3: TGTGCCAGTAGTATGCGGCCTACCTACGAGCAGTACTTC. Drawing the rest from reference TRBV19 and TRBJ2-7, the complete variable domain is DGGITQSPKYLFRKEGQNVTLSCEQNLNHDAMYWYRQDPGQGLRLIYYSQIVNDFQKGDIAEGYSVSREKKESFPLTVTSAQKNPTAFYLCASSMRPTYEQYFGPGTRLTVT.

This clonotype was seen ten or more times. In nucleotides, the CDR3 is TGTGCCAGCAGCTTAAAACGTCGGGGAGCTAATGAAAAACTGTTTTTT. This codes for CASSLKRRGANEKLFF. This chain uses TRBV7-2 with TRBJ1-4; D is unclear. The CDR3 spans 16 residues. The germline V and J ends were trimmed by 2 bases and 3 bases, with 13 bases remaining between them. Germline CDR1 SGHTA, CDR2 FQGNSA.

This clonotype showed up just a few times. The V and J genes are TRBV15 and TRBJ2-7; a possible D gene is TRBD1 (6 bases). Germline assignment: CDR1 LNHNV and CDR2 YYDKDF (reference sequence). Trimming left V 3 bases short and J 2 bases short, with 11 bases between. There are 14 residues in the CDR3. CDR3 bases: TGTGCCACCAGCAGCCGGGACAAAACCTACGAGCAGTACTTC. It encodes CATSSRDKTYEQYF.

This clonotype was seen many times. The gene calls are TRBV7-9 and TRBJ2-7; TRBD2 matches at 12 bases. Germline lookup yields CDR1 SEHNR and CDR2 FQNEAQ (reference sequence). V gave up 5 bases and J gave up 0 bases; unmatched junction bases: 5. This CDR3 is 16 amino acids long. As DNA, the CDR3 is TGTGCCAGCAGCACCTGGACTAGCGGGGCCTCCTACGAGCAGTACTTC. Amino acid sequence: CASSTWTSGASYEQYF.

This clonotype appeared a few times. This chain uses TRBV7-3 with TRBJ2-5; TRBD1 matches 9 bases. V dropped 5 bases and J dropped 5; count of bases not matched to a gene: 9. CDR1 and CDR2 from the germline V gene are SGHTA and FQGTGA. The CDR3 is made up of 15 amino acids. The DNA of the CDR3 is TGTGCCAGCAGCATCGGGACAGGGAAATGGGAGACCCAGTACTTC. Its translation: CASSIGTGKWETQYF.

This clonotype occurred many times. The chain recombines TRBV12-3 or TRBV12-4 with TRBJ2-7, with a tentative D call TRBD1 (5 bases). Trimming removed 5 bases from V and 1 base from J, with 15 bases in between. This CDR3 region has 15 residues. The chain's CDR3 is CASSPLRRGSYEQYF. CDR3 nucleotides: TGTGCCAGCAGTCCCCTCCGAAGGGGATCCTACGAGCAGTACTTC.

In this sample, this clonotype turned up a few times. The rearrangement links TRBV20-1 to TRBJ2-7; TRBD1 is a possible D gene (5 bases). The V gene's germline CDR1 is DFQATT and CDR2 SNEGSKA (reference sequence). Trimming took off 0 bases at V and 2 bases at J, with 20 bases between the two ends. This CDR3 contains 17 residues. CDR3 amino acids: CSARDPPWYLGPYEQYF. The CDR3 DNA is TGCAGTGCTAGAGATCCCCCTTGGTACCTGGGGCCCTACGAGCAGTACTTC.

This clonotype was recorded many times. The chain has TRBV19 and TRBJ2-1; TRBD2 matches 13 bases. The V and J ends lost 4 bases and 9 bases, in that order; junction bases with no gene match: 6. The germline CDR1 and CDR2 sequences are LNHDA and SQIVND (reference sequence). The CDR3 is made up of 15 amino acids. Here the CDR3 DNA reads TGTGCCAGTAGTACACTAGCGGGAGGGCCGGTTGAGCAGTTCTTC. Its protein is CASSTLAGGPVEQFF.

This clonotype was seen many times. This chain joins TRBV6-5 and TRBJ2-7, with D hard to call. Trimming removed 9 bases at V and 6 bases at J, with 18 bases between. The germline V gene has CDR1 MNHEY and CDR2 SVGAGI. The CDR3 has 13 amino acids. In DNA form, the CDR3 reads TGTGCCAGTGGTAGTCGAGTCTCCCTCGAGCAGTACTTC. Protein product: CASGSRVSLEQYF.

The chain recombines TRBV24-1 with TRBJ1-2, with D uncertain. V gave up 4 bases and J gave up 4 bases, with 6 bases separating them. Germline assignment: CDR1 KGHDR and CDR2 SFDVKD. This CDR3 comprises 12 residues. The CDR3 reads CATSEPTYGYTF. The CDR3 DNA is TGTGCCACCAGTGAACCCACCTATGGCTACACCTTC.

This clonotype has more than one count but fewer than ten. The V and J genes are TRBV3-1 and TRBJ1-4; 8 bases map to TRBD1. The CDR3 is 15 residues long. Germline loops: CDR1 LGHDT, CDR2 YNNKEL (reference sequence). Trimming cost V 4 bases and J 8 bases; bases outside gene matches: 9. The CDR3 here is CASSLPGQGWEKLFF. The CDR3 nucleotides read TGTGCCAGCAGCCTCCCCGGACAGGGTTGGGAAAAACTGTTTTTT.

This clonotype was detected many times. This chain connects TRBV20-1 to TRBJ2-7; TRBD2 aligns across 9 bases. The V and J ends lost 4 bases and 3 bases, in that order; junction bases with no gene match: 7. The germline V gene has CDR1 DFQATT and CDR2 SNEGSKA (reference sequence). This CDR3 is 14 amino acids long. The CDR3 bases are TGCAGTGCTACAATGCTAGCGGGGAACTACGAGCAGTACTTC. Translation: CSATMLAGNYEQYF.

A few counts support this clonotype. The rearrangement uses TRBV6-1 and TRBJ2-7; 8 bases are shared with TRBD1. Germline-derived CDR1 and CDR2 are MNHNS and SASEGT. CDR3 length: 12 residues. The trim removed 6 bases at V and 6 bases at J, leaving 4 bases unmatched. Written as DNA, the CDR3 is TGTGCCAGCAGAAGACAGGGGCTCGAGCAGTACTTC. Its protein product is CASRRQGLEQYF.

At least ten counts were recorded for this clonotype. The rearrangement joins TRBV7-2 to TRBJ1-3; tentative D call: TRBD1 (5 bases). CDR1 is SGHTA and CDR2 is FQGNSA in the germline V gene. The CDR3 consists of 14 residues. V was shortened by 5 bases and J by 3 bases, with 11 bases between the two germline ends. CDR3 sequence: CASSEGFFGNTIYF. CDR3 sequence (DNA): TGTGCCAGCAGCGAGGGGTTTTTTGGAAACACCATATATTTT.

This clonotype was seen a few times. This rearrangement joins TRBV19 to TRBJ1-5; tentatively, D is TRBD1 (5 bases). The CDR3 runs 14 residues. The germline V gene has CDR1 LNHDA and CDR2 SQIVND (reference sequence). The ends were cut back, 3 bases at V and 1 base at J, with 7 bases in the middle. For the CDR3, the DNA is TGTGCCAGTAGTATCGCAGGGAGCAATCAGCCCCAGCATTTT. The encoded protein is CASSIAGSNQPQHF.

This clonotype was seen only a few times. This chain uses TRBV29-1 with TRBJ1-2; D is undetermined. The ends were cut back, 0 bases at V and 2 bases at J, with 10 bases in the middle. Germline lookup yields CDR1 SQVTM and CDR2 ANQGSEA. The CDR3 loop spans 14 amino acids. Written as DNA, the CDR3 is TGCAGCGTTGAAGATTTAGGGAAAAACTATGGCTACACCTTC. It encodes CSVEDLGKNYGYTF.

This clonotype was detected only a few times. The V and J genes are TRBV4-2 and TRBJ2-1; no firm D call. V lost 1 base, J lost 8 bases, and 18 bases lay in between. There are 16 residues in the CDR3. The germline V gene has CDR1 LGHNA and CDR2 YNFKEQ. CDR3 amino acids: CASSQGMSVLFDEQFF. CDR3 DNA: TGTGCCAGCAGCCAAGGCATGTCGGTATTATTCGATGAGCAGTTCTTC.

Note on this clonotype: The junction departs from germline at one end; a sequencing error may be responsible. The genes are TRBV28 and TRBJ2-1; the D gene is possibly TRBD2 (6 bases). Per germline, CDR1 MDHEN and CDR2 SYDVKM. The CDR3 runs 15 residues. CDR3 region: CASSNSGSSHNEQFF. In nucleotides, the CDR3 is TGTGCCAGCAGTAATAGCGGAAGCTCCCACAATGAGCAGTTCTTC.

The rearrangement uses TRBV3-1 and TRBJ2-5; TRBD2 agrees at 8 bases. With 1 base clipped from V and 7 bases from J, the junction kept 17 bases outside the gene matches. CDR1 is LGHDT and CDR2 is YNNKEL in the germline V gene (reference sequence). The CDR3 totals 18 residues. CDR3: CASSQAYGSGSPRGTQYF. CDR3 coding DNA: TGTGCCAGCAGCCAAGCTTATGGAAGCGGGAGCCCCCGAGGGACCCAGTACTTC.

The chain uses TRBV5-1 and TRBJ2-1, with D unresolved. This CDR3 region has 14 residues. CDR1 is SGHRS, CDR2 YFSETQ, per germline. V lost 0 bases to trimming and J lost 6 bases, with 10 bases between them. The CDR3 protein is CASSLGDLGNEQFF. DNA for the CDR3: TGCGCCAGCAGCTTGGGGGATCTGGGCAATGAGCAGTTCTTC.